This T cell receptor (beta chain) was retrieved from a study of T cells in Graves' hyperthyroidism and ophthalmopathy. TCR beta CDR3 region amplification was performed from RNA transcripts. In the first-round RT-PCR of the TCR CDR3, the HTBI primer set was used. Via MiXCR, TCRdb re-called the multiplex PCR reads, giving one row per CDR3 protein. This table has some 550,000 distinct CDR3 sequences, around 21% appearing once. The germline CDR1 and CDR2 sequences are SGHAT and FQNNGV. This CDR3 has 15 residues. V lost 5 bases to trimming and J lost 5 bases, with 16 bases between them. Researchers barred patients who had uncontrolled infection, other autoimmune disease, pregnancy or lactation. Roughly 9.1 ml of fresh peripheral blood supplied the PBMCs. This clonotype was detected only a few times.

The clonotype comes from a young man with Graves' hyperthyroidism. Sequenced sample: blood. The rearrangement uses TRBV11-2 and TRBJ2-4; maybe TRBD1 (5 bases). The CDR3 protein is CASSPGDSTQNIQYF. DNA of the CDR3: TGTGCCAGCAGCCCCGGAGACAGCACCCAAAACATTCAGTACTTC. Using reference TRBV11-2 and TRBJ2-4 for the parts outside the CDR3, the full variable domain is EAGVAQSPRYKIIEKRQSVAFWCNPISGHATLYWYQQILGQGPKLLIQFQNNGVVDDSQLPKDRFSAERLKGVDSTLKIQPAKLEDSAVYLCASSPGDSTQNIQYFGAGTRLSVL.